This TCR beta chain was recovered during a study of T-cell memory formation after mild COVID-19. CDR1 and CDR2 from the germline V gene are SGHVS and FNYEAQ. The CDR3 consists of 16 residues. Trimming shortened V by 3 bases and J by 2 bases, and 16 bases separated the two germline ends. TCRdb itself ran the 5' RACE reads through MiXCR, one entry per CDR3 protein. Counted here are hundreds of thousands of distinct CDR3 sequences, roughly 15% occurring once; the ten biggest clones make up 22%. The chain employs TRBV7-6 and TRBJ2-5; no clear D. The TCR originated in a man aged 18-30 years who had mild COVID-19 (a few samples of this study predate the infection). Cell type and time point are not known. The sequenced material came from PBMCs or a T cell subset sorted from them (not recorded which). DNA for the CDR3: TGTGCCAGCAGCTTTGGGCCAATTGCGATTCAAGAGACCCAGTACTTC. It is translated as CASSFGPIAIQETQYF.